The rows below give T cell receptor beta chains drawn from one sample of a study of blood T cell repertoires in COVID-19. The method was immunoSEQ multiplex PCR; TCRdb's version includes in-frame clones alone and lacks a portion of them. The table has about 370,000 clones, about 87% seen once. Sequencing was done on a sample of peripheral blood. The receptors come from a woman younger than 45 with COVID-19, enrolled during active disease. The CDR3 runs from the conserved cysteine through the conserved F or W. The D gene is left open where the match is weak. Not every row has a clone size; where given, it reads once, few, many or a size class.

>16|-|TRBV19|TRBD1|TRBJ1-5
CASSTIRQGNWQPQHF
TGTGCCAGTAGTACAATCCGACAGGGTAATTGGCAGCCCCAGCATTTT
>16|-|TRBV5-4|TRBD1|TRBJ1-2
CASSLGPGTGGRGYTF
TGTGCCAGCAGCTTGGGGCCCGGGACAGGGGGCCGGGGCTACACCTTC
>15|-|TRBV24-1|-|TRBJ2-1
CATSDWRTTYNEQFF
TGTGCCACCAGTGATTGGCGGACTACTTACAATGAGCAGTTCTTC
>14|-|TRBV11-2|-|TRBJ2-1
CASSPGRTYNEQFF
TGTGCCAGCAGCCCTGGGAGGACCTACAATGAGCAGTTCTTC
>15|once|TRBV5-1|-|TRBJ2-1
CASSLVGQGYNEQFF
TGCGCCAGCAGCTTGGTTGGACAAGGATACAATGAGCAGTTCTTC
>14|-|TRBV29-1|TRBD1|TRBJ2-2
CSVPDRGGTGELFF
TGCAGCGTGCCGGACAGGGGAGGCACCGGGGAGCTGTTTTTT
>12|once|TRBV30|-|TRBJ1-5
CAWSEGVHPQHF
TGTGCCTGGAGTGAGGGAGTGCATCCCCAGCATTTT
>17|-|TRBV24-1|TRBD1|TRBJ1-3
CATSAAPGTGDGNTIYF
TGTGCCACCAGTGCCGCCCCCGGGACAGGGGATGGAAACACCATATATTTT
>13|-|TRBV13|-|TRBJ2-5
CASSLGQQETQYF
TGTGCCAGCAGCTTAGGACAGCAAGAGACCCAGTACTTC
>15|-|TRBV27|TRBD1|TRBJ1-4
CASSSADRAGEKLFF
TGTGCCAGCAGTTCGGCAGACAGGGCTGGGGAAAAACTGTTTTTT
>17|-|TRBV18|-|TRBJ2-1
CASSPPRVTSSYNEQFF
TGTGCCAGCTCACCACCGAGGGTGACGAGCTCCTACAATGAGCAGTTCTTC
>16|-|TRBV24-1|TRBD2|TRBJ2-1
CATSDVTSGIHNEQFF
TGTGCCACCAGTGATGTGACTAGCGGGATTCACAATGAGCAGTTCTTC
>13|-|TRBV10-2|-|TRBJ1-1
CASSGEKNTEAFF
TGCGCCAGCAGTGGCGAGAAGAACACTGAAGCTTTCTTT
>19|-|TRBV4-3|TRBD2|TRBJ2-1
CASSQERLAGLSSYNEQFF
TGCGCCAGCAGCCAAGAAAGACTAGCGGGCTTGAGCTCCTACAATGAGCAGTTCTTC
>13|-|TRBV28|TRBD1|TRBJ2-7
CASRWDRGHEQYF
TGTGCCAGCAGGTGGGACAGGGGCCACGAGCAGTACTTC
>15|-|TRBV6-5|-|TRBJ1-4
CASTERGRTNEKLFF
TGTGCCAGCACCGAGAGAGGGAGAACTAATGAAAAACTGTTTTTT
>11|-|TRBV21-1|-|TRBJ1-6
CASTADTPLHF
TGTGCCAGCACCGCCGACACACCCCTCCACTTT
>14|-|TRBV5-6|-|TRBJ1-1
CASSLWRWDTEAFF
TGTGCCAGCAGCTTGTGGCGGTGGGACACTGAAGCTTTCTTT
>15|few|TRBV6-6|TRBD1|TRBJ1-3
CASSLGQGQRNTIYF
TGTGCCAGCAGCCTAGGACAGGGCCAGCGAAACACCATATATTTT
>14|-|TRBV15|-|TRBJ2-7
CATSFTYVDSEQYF
TGTGCCACTAGCTTCACTTACGTAGATAGCGAGCAGTACTTC
>16|-|TRBV3-1/TRBV3-2|-|TRBJ2-7
CASSTNTGRGSHEQYF
TGTGCCAGCAGCACGAATACGGGCAGGGGAAGCCACGAGCAGTACTTC
>17|-|TRBV4-1|TRBD2|TRBJ2-7
CASSPGTSGDGPYEQYF
TGCGCCAGCAGCCCCGGGACTAGCGGGGACGGGCCTTACGAGCAGTACTTC
>14|-|TRBV10-3|-|TRBJ2-4
CAISEGVAKNIQYF
TGTGCCATCAGTGAAGGGGTAGCCAAAAACATTCAGTACTTC
>12|-|TRBV5-6|-|TRBJ1-1
CASSLQTNEAFF
TGTGCCAGCAGCTTGCAGACAAACGAAGCTTTCTTT
>17|-|TRBV6-2/TRBV6-3|-|TRBJ1-3
CASSRAASSVSGNTIYF
TGTGCCAGCAGTCGTGCAGCATCCAGCGTCTCTGGAAACACCATATATTTT
>13|-|TRBV4-2|-|TRBJ1-1
CASSQEANTEAFF
TGTGCCAGCAGCCAAGAGGCGAACACTGAAGCTTTCTTT
>14|few|TRBV5-4|TRBD2|TRBJ2-1
CASSLSPSGNEQFF
TGTGCCAGCAGCTTGAGTCCTAGCGGAAATGAGCAGTTCTTC
>17|-|TRBV5-1|TRBD1|TRBJ2-3
CASSRDRGLPSTDTQYF
TGCGCCAGCTCCCGGGACAGGGGTCTACCTAGCACAGATACGCAGTATTTT
>18|-|TRBV2|TRBD2|TRBJ2-7
CASRGTESGRASVYEQYF
TGTGCCAGCAGGGGGACCGAAAGCGGGAGGGCCTCTGTGTACGAGCAGTACTTC
>15|-|TRBV21-1|-|TRBJ2-7
CASSKGTSGTYEQYF
TGTGCCAGCAGCAAAGGAACTAGCGGGACCTACGAGCAGTACTTC
>17|-|TRBV11-2|-|TRBJ2-3
CASSFGGIAVRTDTQYF
TGTGCCAGCAGCTTCGGTGGTATAGCGGTACGCACAGATACGCAGTATTTT
>12|few|TRBV6-2/TRBV6-3|-|TRBJ1-1
CASSYSFSEAFF
TGTGCCAGCAGTTACTCGTTCTCTGAAGCTTTCTTT
>15|-|TRBV30|-|TRBJ2-3
CAWSVWRRDTDTQYF
TGTGCCTGGAGTGTATGGCGCAGGGACACAGATACGCAGTATTTT
>15|-|TRBV6-5|-|TRBJ2-7
CASRTLSAGVNEQYF
TGTGCCAGCAGAACACTTTCGGCCGGGGTTAACGAGCAGTACTTC
>14|-|TRBV15|-|TRBJ2-7
CATSKDRRPYEQYF
TGTGCCACCAGCAAGGACAGAAGACCCTACGAGCAGTACTTC
>12|few|TRBV5-6|-|TRBJ1-1
CASSFGLAEAFF
TGTGCCAGCAGCTTTGGTTTAGCTGAAGCTTTCTTT
>18|-|TRBV5-5|TRBD2|TRBJ2-3
CASSREGGLAGDTDTQYF
TGTGCCAGCAGCCGGGAGGGGGGACTAGCGGGAGACACAGATACGCAGTATTTT
>14|-|TRBV5-1|TRBD1|TRBJ2-7
CASSRPGQDYEQYF
TGCGCCAGCAGTCGTCCGGGACAGGACTACGAGCAGTACTTC
>13|once|TRBV11-2|-|TRBJ2-1
CASSSPSSNEQFF
TGTGCCAGCAGCTCCCCCTCCAGCAATGAGCAGTTCTTC
>16|-|TRBV30|TRBD2|TRBJ2-5
CAWSIAGGLGIETQYF
TGTGCCTGGAGTATAGCGGGAGGGCTGGGGATAGAGACCCAGTACTTC
>15|-|TRBV3-1/TRBV3-2|TRBD2|TRBJ2-1
CASRMQREGRNEQFF
TGTGCCAGCAGGATGCAGCGGGAGGGACGAAATGAGCAGTTCTTC
>14|-|TRBV18|-|TRBJ2-5
CASSPPSGRETQYF
TGTGCCAGCTCACCACCTTCGGGAAGGGAGACCCAGTACTTC
>15|-|TRBV10-2|TRBD1|TRBJ2-2
CASRRGQGDTGELFF
TGCGCCAGCAGGAGGGGCCAGGGGGACACCGGGGAGCTGTTTTTT
>13|-|TRBV5-4|-|TRBJ2-1
CASSLDSSSEQFF
TGTGCCAGCAGCTTGGACAGCAGCAGTGAGCAGTTCTTC
>15|-|TRBV7-9|-|TRBJ2-1
CASSPPGVVYNEQFF
TGTGCCAGCAGCCCCCCGGGGGTGGTCTACAATGAGCAGTTCTTC
>15|-|TRBV18|-|TRBJ1-6
CASSNSGSYNSPLHF
TGTGCCAGCTCCAACAGTGGCTCCTATAATTCACCCCTCCACTTT
>16|once|TRBV29-1|TRBD2|TRBJ2-1
CSHAGTSAKGGNEQFF
TGCAGCCACGCGGGGACTAGCGCGAAGGGAGGGAATGAGCAGTTCTTC
>13|-|TRBV10-3|TRBD2|TRBJ2-1
CATSGTKDAEQFF
TGTGCCACCTCCGGGACTAAGGACGCTGAGCAGTTCTTC
>16|-|TRBV6-5|TRBD1|TRBJ2-2
CASSSRTGKGAGELFF
TGTGCCAGCAGTTCTCGGACAGGGAAGGGCGCCGGGGAGCTGTTTTTT
>14|-|TRBV5-1|-|TRBJ2-7
CASSLRRGTYEQYF
TGCGCCAGCAGCTTGAGGCGGGGTACCTACGAGCAGTACTTC